This T cell receptor beta chain derives from a study of blood T cells in healthy people across ages. Study overall: Capture via template switching afforded approximately one barcoded beta molecule per two T cells.

The study's findings and limits: Measured against age, TCR beta diversity per million T cells decreased in a roughly linear manner. Naive T cell percentage and TCR beta diversity correlated strongly.

This clonotype came up a few times. Its target is not known. Combining a sample-barcoded 5' primer with a J-beta primer mix, a second PCR ran for roughly 7 to 12 cycles. A template-switch adaptor that had 12 random nucleotides put a tag on each cDNA molecule. Using its own MiXCR run on the 5' RACE reads, TCRdb lists one record per CDR3 protein. The sample shows fewer than 2 million distinct CDR3 sequences, 30% to 40% of them seen only once. This sequence originates from a human donor in good health. The sequencing input was blood.

The DNA for the CDR3 is TGCGCCAGCAGCCAAGATTATGGCAGGTCCGAGCAGTACTTC. It yields the protein CASSQDYGRSEQYF. The rearrangement uses TRBV4-3 and TRBJ2-7, with D uncertain. The V gene's germline CDR1 is LGHNA and CDR2 YSLEER. The CDR3 covers 14 residues. Trimming took off 0 bases at V and 6 bases at J, with 12 bases between the two ends.